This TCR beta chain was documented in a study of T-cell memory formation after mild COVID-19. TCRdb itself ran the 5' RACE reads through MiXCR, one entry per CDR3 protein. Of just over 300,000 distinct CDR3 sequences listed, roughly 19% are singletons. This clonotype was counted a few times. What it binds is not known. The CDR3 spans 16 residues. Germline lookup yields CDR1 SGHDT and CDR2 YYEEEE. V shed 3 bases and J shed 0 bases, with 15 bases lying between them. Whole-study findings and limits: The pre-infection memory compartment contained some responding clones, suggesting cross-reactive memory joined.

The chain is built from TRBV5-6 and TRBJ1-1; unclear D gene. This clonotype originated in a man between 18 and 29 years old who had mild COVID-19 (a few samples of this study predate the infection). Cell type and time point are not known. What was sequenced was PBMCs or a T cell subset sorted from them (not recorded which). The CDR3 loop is CASSSLGWAVNTEAFF. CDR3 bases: TGTGCCAGCAGCTCCCTCGGGTGGGCCGTGAACACTGAAGCTTTCTTT.